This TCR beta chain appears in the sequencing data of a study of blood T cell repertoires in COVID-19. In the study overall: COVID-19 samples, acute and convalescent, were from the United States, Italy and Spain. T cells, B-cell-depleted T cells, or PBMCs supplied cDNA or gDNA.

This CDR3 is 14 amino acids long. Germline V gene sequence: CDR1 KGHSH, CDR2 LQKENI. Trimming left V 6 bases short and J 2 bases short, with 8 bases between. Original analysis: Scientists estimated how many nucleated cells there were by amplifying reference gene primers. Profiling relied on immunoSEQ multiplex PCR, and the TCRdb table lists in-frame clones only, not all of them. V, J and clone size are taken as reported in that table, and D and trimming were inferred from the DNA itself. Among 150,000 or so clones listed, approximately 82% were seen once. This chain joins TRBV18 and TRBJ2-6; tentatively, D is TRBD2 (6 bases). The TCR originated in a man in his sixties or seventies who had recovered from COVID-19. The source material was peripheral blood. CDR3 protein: CASSPGAGANVLTF. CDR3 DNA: TGTGCCAGCTCCCCGGGGGCTGGGGCCAACGTCCTGACTTTC.